This is a list of T cell receptor beta chains from one sample in a study of blood T cell repertoires in COVID-19. Generated by immunoSEQ multiplex PCR, the TCRdb table keeps only in-frame clones and is missing some. The sample holds some 180,000 clones; almost 85% are singletons and the top ten take 2.5% to 3%. Sequenced sample: peripheral blood. The receptors were sampled from a woman of 80 years or more with COVID-19, enrolled during active disease. The CDR3 runs from the conserved cysteine through the conserved F or W. The D gene is left open where the match is weak.

v_gene	d_gene	j_gene	CDR3nt	CDR3aa
TRBV18	TRBD1	TRBJ1-5	TGTGCCAGCTCACCAACAGGGGGAAGGCAGCCCCAGCATTTT	CASSPTGGRQPQHF
TRBV7-9	-	TRBJ1-4	TGTGCCAGCAGCTTAGACAGTTATGAAAAACTGTTTTTT	CASSLDSYEKLFF
TRBV9	TRBD1	TRBJ1-3	TGTGCCAGCAGCGTAGCGGGGGGACAGGGAGAAGGAAACACCATATATTTT	CASSVAGGQGEGNTIYF
TRBV10-3	-	TRBJ1-2	TGTGCCATCAACCGCCCGGGGAGTGGCTCCTATGGCTACACCTTC	CAINRPGSGSYGYTF
TRBV7-2	-	TRBJ2-7	TGTGCCAGCAGCTTAGGGGGCGGACTAAGCTCCTACGAGCAGTACTTC	CASSLGGGLSSYEQYF
TRBV2	-	TRBJ2-7	TGTGCCAGCAGTGTAGCTCGCAGCTCCTACGAGCAGTACTTC	CASSVARSSYEQYF
TRBV25-1	TRBD1	TRBJ1-1	TGTGCCAGCAGTGAAACAGGGGGATTTTCGAACACTGAAGCTTTCTTT	CASSETGGFSNTEAFF
TRBV5-4	-	TRBJ2-7	TGTGCCAGCAGCTCCCCCGGCGGGCGGGGCAACTACGAGCAGTACTTC	CASSSPGGRGNYEQYF
TRBV29-1	TRBD2	TRBJ2-3	TGCAGCGTTGGCCTAGCGGGAGGGCTCTTAACGTATTTT	CSVGLAGGLLTYF
TRBV2	-	TRBJ1-2	TGTGCCAGCAGTCTTGGCAGGGCTGCTGGCTACACCTTC	CASSLGRAAGYTF
TRBV7-9	-	TRBJ2-1	TGTGCCAGCCACAGGAGCTCCTACAATGAGCAGTTCTTC	CASHRSSYNEQFF
TRBV18	TRBD1	TRBJ1-2	TGTGCCAGCTCACTTATGGACAGGGCTGTCTATGGCTACACCTTC	CASSLMDRAVYGYTF
TRBV5-1	-	TRBJ2-7	TGCGCCAGCAGCTATCGTAGAGGGGGCTCCTACGAGCAGTACTTC	CASSYRRGGSYEQYF
TRBV9	-	TRBJ1-1	TGTGCCAGCAGCGTGGGGGGGCATGACACTGAAGCTTTCTTT	CASSVGGHDTEAFF
TRBV5-1	-	TRBJ2-1	TGCGCCAGCAGCTCGATTCTGGGAGACAATGAGCAGTTCTTC	CASSSILGDNEQFF
TRBV7-6	TRBD1	TRBJ1-1	TGTGCCAGCAGCCAGTCGACAGGGACACGTAGTTCGAACACTGAAGCTTTCTTT	CASSQSTGTRSSNTEAFF
TRBV5-1	-	TRBJ1-4	TGCGCCAGCAGCTTGAGACGGGCTCCCAGGGATGAAAAACTGTTTTTT	CASSLRRAPRDEKLFF
TRBV19	TRBD1	TRBJ1-5	TGTGCCACGGGGACAGGGAGCAATCAGCCCCAGCATTTT	CATGTGSNQPQHF
TRBV24-1	TRBD2	TRBJ2-1	TGTGCCACCAGTGGGATAGCGGGATACAATGAGCAGTTCTTC	CATSGIAGYNEQFF
TRBV12-5	-	TRBJ2-7	TGTGCTAGTGGCCAAGCAGGAAAGTCCTACGAGCAGTACTTC	CASGQAGKSYEQYF
TRBV19	-	TRBJ1-6	TGTGCCAGTAGTGTAGAACCTGCGGCTAATTCACCCCTCCACTTT	CASSVEPAANSPLHF
TRBV6-5	-	TRBJ1-2	TGTGCCAGCAGGGGTTTGAGGTCTAACTATGGCTACACCTTC	CASRGLRSNYGYTF
TRBV28	TRBD1	TRBJ1-2	TGTGCCAGCAGTCGGGATCCGGGACAGGCTTCTAACTATGGCTACACCTTC	CASSRDPGQASNYGYTF
TRBV29-1	TRBD2	TRBJ2-3	TGCAGCGTCCTAGGGACTAGCGGGAACACAGATACGCAGTATTTT	CSVLGTSGNTDTQYF